This T cell receptor (beta chain) derives from a study of T cells expressing NK-cell markers. For each CDR3 protein, TCRdb gives one entry from its re-call of the 5' RACE reads, without DNA. The listing records about 110,000 distinct CDR3 sequences. The sequencing input was blood T cells: a sorted CD56 or NKG2C T cell subset, CD4+ or CD8+ T cells, or bulk PBMC T cells (not recorded which). This TCR came from a woman aged 18 to 75 in good health.

This CDR3 is CASSLYDSLNTEAFF. This chain links TRBV5-1 with TRBJ1-1; TCRdb picks TRBD1, but there is no DNA to check that call. The germline CDR1 and CDR2 sequences are SGHRS and YFSETQ. The CDR3 consists of 15 residues.